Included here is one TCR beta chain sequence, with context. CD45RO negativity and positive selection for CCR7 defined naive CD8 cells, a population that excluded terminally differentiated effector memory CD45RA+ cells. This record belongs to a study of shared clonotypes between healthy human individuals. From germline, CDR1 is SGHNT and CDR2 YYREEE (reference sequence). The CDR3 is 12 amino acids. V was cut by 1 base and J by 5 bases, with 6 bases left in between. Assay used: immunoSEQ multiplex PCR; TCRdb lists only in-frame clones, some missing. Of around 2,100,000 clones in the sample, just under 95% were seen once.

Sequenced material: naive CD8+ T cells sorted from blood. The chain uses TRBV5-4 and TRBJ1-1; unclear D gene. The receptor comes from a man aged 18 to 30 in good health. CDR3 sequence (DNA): TGTGCCAGCAGCTTGAGTAGTACTGAAGCTTTCTTT. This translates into CASSLSSTEAFF.